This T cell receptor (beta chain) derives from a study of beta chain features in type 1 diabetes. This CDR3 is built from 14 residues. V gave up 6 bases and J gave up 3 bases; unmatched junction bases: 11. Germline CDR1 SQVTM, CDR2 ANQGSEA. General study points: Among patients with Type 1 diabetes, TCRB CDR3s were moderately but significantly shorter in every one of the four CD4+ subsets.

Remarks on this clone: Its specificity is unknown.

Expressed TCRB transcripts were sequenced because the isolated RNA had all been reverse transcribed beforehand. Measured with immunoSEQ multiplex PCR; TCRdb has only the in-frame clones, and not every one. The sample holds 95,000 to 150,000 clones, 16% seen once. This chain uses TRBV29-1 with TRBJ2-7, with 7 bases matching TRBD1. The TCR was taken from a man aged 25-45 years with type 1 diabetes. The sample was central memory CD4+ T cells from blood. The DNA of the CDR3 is TGCAGCGTAGCAACCGGACAGGCGGGCTACGAGCAGTACTTC. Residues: CSVATGQAGYEQYF.